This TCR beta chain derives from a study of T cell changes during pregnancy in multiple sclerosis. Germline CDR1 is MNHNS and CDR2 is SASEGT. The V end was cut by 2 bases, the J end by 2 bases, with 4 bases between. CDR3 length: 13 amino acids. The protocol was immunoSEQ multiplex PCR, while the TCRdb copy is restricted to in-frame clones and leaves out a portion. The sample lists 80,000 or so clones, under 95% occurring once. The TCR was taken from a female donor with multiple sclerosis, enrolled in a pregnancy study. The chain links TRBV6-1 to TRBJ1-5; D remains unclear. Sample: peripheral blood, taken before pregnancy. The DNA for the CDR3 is TGTGCCAGCAGTGAAATAGGCAATCAGCCCCAGCATTTT. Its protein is CASSEIGNQPQHF.